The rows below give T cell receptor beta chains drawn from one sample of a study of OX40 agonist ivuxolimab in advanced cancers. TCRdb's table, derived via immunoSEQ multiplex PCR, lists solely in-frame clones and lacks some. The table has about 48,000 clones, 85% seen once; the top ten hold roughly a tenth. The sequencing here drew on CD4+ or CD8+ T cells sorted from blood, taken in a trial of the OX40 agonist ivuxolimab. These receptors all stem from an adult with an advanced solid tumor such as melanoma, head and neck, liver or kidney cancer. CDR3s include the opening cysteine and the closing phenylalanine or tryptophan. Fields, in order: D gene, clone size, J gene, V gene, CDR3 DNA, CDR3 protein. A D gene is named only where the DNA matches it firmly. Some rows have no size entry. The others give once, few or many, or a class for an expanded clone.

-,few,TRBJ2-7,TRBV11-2,TGTGCCAGCAGCTCCCTAGTAGGGGCGTACGAGCAGTACTTC,CASSSLVGAYEQYF
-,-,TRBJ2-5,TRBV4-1,TGCGCCAGCAGCCAAGAAGGGACATTCCAAGAGACCCAGTACTTC,CASSQEGTFQETQYF
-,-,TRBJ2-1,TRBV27,TGTGCCAGCAGGGGGACGCGGTCCTACAATGAGCAGTTCTTC,CASRGTRSYNEQFF
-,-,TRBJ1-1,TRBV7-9,TGTGCCAGCACCTATGGGTCGGAAGCTTTCTTT,CASTYGSEAFF
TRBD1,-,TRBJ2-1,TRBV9,TGTGCCAGCAGCGTATCGGTTATATCGGGACAGCAGTACAATGAGCAGTTCTTC,CASSVSVISGQQYNEQFF
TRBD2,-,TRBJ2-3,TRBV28,TGTGCCAGCAGTCCTACTAGCGGGAGGGTGGGGACAGATACGCAGTATTTT,CASSPTSGRVGTDTQYF
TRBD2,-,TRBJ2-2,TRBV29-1,TGCAGCGTAGGTCGTAGCGGGAGTACCGGGGAGCTGTTTTTT,CSVGRSGSTGELFF
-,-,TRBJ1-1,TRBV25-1,TGTGCCAGCAGTGAATGGCAGGGCACTGAAGCTTTCTTT,CASSEWQGTEAFF
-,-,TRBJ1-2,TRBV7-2,TGTGCCAGCAGCCGTTCTATTGGACTCGGCTACACCTTC,CASSRSIGLGYTF
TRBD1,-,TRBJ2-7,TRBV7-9,TGTGCCAGCAGCCCCGGGACAGGGTCCATCGAGCAGTACTTC,CASSPGTGSIEQYF
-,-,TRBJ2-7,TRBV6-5,TGTGCCAGCAGTGAAGAAGGATCGGGGGCCTTC,CASSEEGSGAF
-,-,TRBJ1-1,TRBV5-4,TGTGCCAGCAGCTTAGAGGGAATGAACACTGAAGCTTTCTTT,CASSLEGMNTEAFF
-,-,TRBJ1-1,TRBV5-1,TGCGCCAGCAGCGTGACCTATTCGAACACTGAAGCTTTCTTT,CASSVTYSNTEAFF
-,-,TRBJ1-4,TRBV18,TGTGCCAGCGACGAACAGGGTCAGGGTGAAAAACTGTTTTTT,CASDEQGQGEKLFF
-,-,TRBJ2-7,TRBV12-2,TGTGCAAGTCGCTTAGACCTGCTTAACGAGCAGTACTTC,CASRLDLLNEQYF
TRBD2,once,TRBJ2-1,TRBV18,TGTGCCAGCTCACGTGGGATAGCGGGCCCCAATGAGCAGTTCTTC,CASSRGIAGPNEQFF
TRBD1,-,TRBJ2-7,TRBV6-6,TGTGCCAGCAGTTACCGGACAGGGGTTTACGAGCAGTACTTC,CASSYRTGVYEQYF
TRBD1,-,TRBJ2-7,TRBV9,TGTGCCAGCAGCGGCGGACAGGGGACGGGCGAGCAGTACTTC,CASSGGQGTGEQYF
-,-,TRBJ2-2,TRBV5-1,TGCGCCAGCAGCTTGGACTCCTCGAACACCGGGGAGCTGTTTTTT,CASSLDSSNTGELFF
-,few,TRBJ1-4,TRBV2,TGTGCCAGCAGTGATCGAGTAGGGGGTCGAGGTGAAAAACTGTTTTTT,CASSDRVGGRGEKLFF
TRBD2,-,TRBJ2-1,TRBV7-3,TGTGCCAGCAGCACATCGTCTAGCGGGAGCAGGCATGAGCAGTTCTTC,CASSTSSSGSRHEQFF
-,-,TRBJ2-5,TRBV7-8,TGTGCCAGCAGCTTAGGGACTATTCAAGAGACCCAGTACTTC,CASSLGTIQETQYF
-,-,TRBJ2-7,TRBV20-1,TGCAGTGCTAGGGACTACGAGCAGTACTTC,CSARDYEQYF
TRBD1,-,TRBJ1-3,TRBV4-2,TGTGCCAGCAGCCCATCACAGGGGGCGACTGGAAACACCATATATTTT,CASSPSQGATGNTIYF
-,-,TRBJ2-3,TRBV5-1,TGCGCCAGCAGCTTCGGGGACACAGATACGCAGTATTTT,CASSFGDTDTQYF
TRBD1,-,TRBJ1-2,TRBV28,TGTGCCAGTTCGGCGGGACAGGGGCCTAACTATGGCTACACCTTC,CASSAGQGPNYGYTF
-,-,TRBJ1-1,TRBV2,TGTGCCAGCAGCCTGGGTGTTGAAGCTTTCTTT,CASSLGVEAFF
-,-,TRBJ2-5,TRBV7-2,TGTGCCAGCAGCGGAGGGGGCCTAGCCGCTTCGGGAGAGCAGTACTTC,CASSGGGLAASGEQYF
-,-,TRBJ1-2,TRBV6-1,TGTGCCAGCAGTGAAGACAGCGTCTATGGCTACACCTTC,CASSEDSVYGYTF
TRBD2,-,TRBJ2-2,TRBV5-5,TGTGCCAGCAGCTTCGGGCTAGCGGGATTAAGCGGGGAGCTGTTTTTT,CASSFGLAGLSGELFF
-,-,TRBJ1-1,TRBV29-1,TGCAGCGTTAAGGTAGCGATGAACACTGAAGCTTTCTTT,CSVKVAMNTEAFF
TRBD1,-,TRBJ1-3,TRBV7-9,TGTGCCAGCAGCCCTAGAGGGGGCGATTTCTCTGGAAACACCATATATTTT,CASSPRGGDFSGNTIYF
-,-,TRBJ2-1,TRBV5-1,TGCGCCAGCAGCCGAACTGGAGCGTCCAATGAGCAGTTCTTC,CASSRTGASNEQFF
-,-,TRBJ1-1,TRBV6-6,TGTGCCAGCAGCGATCTTGAGGGGATGAACACTGAAGCTTTCTTT,CASSDLEGMNTEAFF
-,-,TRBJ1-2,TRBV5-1,TGCGCCAGCAGCTTGGTGGTAAGCCCTAACTATGGCTACACCTTC,CASSLVVSPNYGYTF
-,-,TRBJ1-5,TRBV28,TGTGCCAGCAGTGCCGGGACGTCTTATCAGCCCCAGCATTTT,CASSAGTSYQPQHF
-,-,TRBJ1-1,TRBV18,TGTGCCAGCTCACCACAGGGGGGATCGAACACTGAAGCTTTCTTT,CASSPQGGSNTEAFF